The T cell receptor beta chain described here comes from a study of blood T cell repertoires in COVID-19. Study background: From the United States, Italy and Spain came samples of acute and convalescent COVID-19.

Germline lookup yields CDR1 MNHEY and CDR2 SVGEGT. V lost 2 bases and J lost 0, with 14 bases in between. There are 16 residues in the CDR3. In the source study's methods: The authors estimated nucleated cell counts from reference gene primer amplification. The method was immunoSEQ multiplex PCR; TCRdb's version includes in-frame clones alone and lacks a portion of them. V, J and clone size reflect that table, while D and trimming were determined from the DNA. The sample contains about 26,000 clones, approximately 77% of which appear only once. The source material was peripheral blood. The clonotype was recovered from an elderly man with active or convalescent COVID-19. V is TRBV6-2 or TRBV6-3 and J is TRBJ2-7; tentative D call: TRBD1 (6 bases). The CDR3 sequence is CASSYPAGTLSYEQYF. Here the CDR3 DNA reads TGTGCCAGCAGTTACCCAGCCGGGACACTCTCCTACGAGCAGTACTTC.